The next 32 T cell receptor beta chains were all read from a single sample in a study of blood T cell repertoires in COVID-19 (dated by TCRdb to 2019 to 2021). Library method: the immunoSEQ multiplex PCR assay. TCRdb holds this immuneACCESS table with in-frame rearrangements only. Some clones are missing; in checked studies, unresolved V genes explain under half, and the rest has no known cause. The table for this sample lists roughly 72,000 clones; roughly 90% of them were counted only once. The ten largest clonotypes hold over 2% of the sample. Sequencing was carried out using peripheral blood. Receptors were obtained from a human donor in a cohort sampled during active COVID-19.

V usage is TRBV12-2 and J usage is TRBJ1-2. TRBV12-2 is reported as a pseudogene. CDR3 length equals 14 residues. The CDR3 DNA reads TGTGCAAGTCGCTTGGAGGGGAGTAACTATGGCTACACCTTC. Translation gives CASRLEGSNYGYTF.

The chain uses TRBV9 and TRBJ2-2; no definite D call. Germline V CDR1 and CDR2: SGDLS, YYNGEE. The CDR3 runs 16 residues. V lost 0 bases and J lost 3, with 12 bases in between. In nucleotides, the CDR3 is TGTGCCAGCAGCGTAGAGTCCAGCGATTACACCGGGGAGCTGTTTTTT. As protein: CASSVESSDYTGELFF.

The chain combines TRBV9 with TRBJ1-1; a weak D match, TRBD1 (5 bases). The ends were cut back, 4 bases at V and 7 bases at J, with 17 bases in the middle. The CDR3 is 14 residues long. In germline, CDR1 is SGDLS, CDR2 YYNGEE. The DNA of the CDR3 is TGTGCCAGCAGCCCCCGGGACTTCGGGGGTGAAGCTTTCTTT. It codes for CASSPRDFGGEAFF.

The chain links TRBV18 to TRBJ1-5; D may be TRBD1 (6 bases). With 3 bases removed from V and 4 bases from J, the gap between germline ends came to 13 bases. Germline values: CDR1 KGHSH, CDR2 LQKENI. CDR3 length: 15 amino acids. CDR3 protein: CASSPRQASNQPQHF. The CDR3 coding sequence is TGTGCCAGCTCACCCCGACAGGCCAGTAATCAGCCCCAGCATTTT.

The chain employs TRBV11-2 and TRBJ2-7; 7 bases agree with TRBD2. V gave up 2 bases and J gave up 6 bases; unmatched junction bases: 4. The CDR3 consists of 13 residues. Germline V gene data show CDR1 as SGHAT and CDR2 as FQNNGV. This CDR3 is CASSLWEGSEQYF. For the CDR3, the DNA is TGTGCCAGCAGCTTATGGGAGGGATCCGAGCAGTACTTC. Full variable domain (remainder filled in from reference TRBV11-2 and TRBJ2-7): EAGVAQSPRYKIIEKRQSVAFWCNPISGHATLYWYQQILGQGPKLLIQFQNNGVVDDSQLPKDRFSAERLKGVDSTLKIQPAKLEDSAVYLCASSLWEGSEQYFGPGTRLTVT.

The chain carries TRBV15 and TRBJ2-5; a weak D match, TRBD1 (5 bases). Germline-derived CDR1 and CDR2 are LNHNV and YYDKDF (reference sequence). V lost 2 bases, J lost 1 base, and 23 bases lay in between. This CDR3 has 19 amino acids. The CDR3 bases are TGTGCCACCAGCAGACCCCCACGCGTACAGGATTTTCTCCAAGAGACCCAGTACTTC. It is translated as CATSRPPRVQDFLQETQYF.

The chain links TRBV12-3 or TRBV12-4 to TRBJ2-2; D is uncertain. The V end lost 6 bases, the J end lost 1 base, and 6 bases lay between the germline ends. The CDR3 spans 13 residues. The CDR3: CASRSGNTGELFF. In DNA, the CDR3 is TGTGCCAGCAGGTCCGGGAACACCGGGGAGCTGTTTTTT.

The chain has TRBV18 and TRBJ2-1, with D possibly being TRBD1 (5 bases). Germline assignment: CDR1 KGHSH and CDR2 LQKENI. With 3 bases removed from V and 3 bases from J, the gap between germline ends came to 9 bases. This CDR3 region has 14 residues. CDR3 sequence reads: CASSPQGNYNEQFF. The CDR3 DNA sequence: TGTGCCAGCTCACCTCAGGGTAACTACAATGAGCAGTTCTTC.

The chain links TRBV3-1 (or the pseudogene TRBV3-2) to TRBJ2-7; 7 bases match TRBD2. The CDR3 totals 15 residues. Germline lookup yields CDR1 LGHDT and CDR2 YNNKEL (reference sequence). V shed 1 base, J shed 3 bases, and the junction held 6 bases outside the gene matches. The CDR3 nucleotides are TGTGCCAGCAGCCAAGCTTCGGCTAGCGGCTACGAGCAGTACTTC. Translating it yields CASSQASASGYEQYF.

The chain recombines TRBV28 with TRBJ2-7; 7 bases align to TRBD1. V lost 6 bases, J lost 2 bases, and 4 bases stayed unmatched. Germline CDR1 MDHEN, CDR2 SYDVKM. The CDR3 totals 13 residues. In DNA, the CDR3 is TGTGCCAGCAGGCGGACAGGAACCTACGAGCAGTACTTC. Protein product: CASRRTGTYEQYF.

CDR3 nucleotide sequence: TGTGCCAGCAGCGGAAATCCTCGGGGGGGCGACACCGGGGAGCTGTTTTTT. Translated, it gives CASSGNPRGGDTGELFF. The chain joins TRBV9 to TRBJ2-2; 8 bases map to TRBD2. Losses at the gene ends were 3 bases for V and 3 bases for J; bases not matched to a gene: 10. Germline assignment: CDR1 SGDLS and CDR2 YYNGEE. The CDR3 is 17 amino acids.

The gene calls are TRBV21-1 and TRBJ2-7; the table gives TRBD2 as D, unverified against the DNA. TRBV21-1 is given as a pseudogene. The CDR3 is 16 amino acids. CDR3: CASSKALTVLAYEQYF. The CDR3 bases are TGTGCCAGCAGCAAAGCGCTCACGGTTTTAGCCTACGAGCAGTACTTC.

For this clone: At one of its ends the junction is not consistent with the germline gene, which may arise from a read error. The chain links TRBV2 to TRBJ2-7, with TRBD1 as a possible D gene (5 bases). The CDR3 sequence is 15 residues long. Germline V lookup: CDR1 SNHLY, CDR2 FYNNEI. CDR3 region: CASREDSQINYEQYF. The CDR3 nucleotides read TGTGCCAGCAGGGAAGACAGCCAAATTAACTACGAGCAGTACTTC.

V and J are TRBV28 and TRBJ2-1, with TRBD1 identical over 10 bases. This CDR3 has 15 residues. V lost 3 bases and J lost 7; bases outside the gene matches: 6. Per germline, CDR1 MDHEN and CDR2 SYDVKM. The CDR3 protein is CASSFGTGAGNEQFF. The CDR3 nucleotides are TGTGCCAGCAGTTTTGGGACAGGGGCTGGAAATGAGCAGTTCTTC.

The V and J genes are TRBV10-1 and TRBJ1-4; no clear D. There are 15 residues in the CDR3. In germline, CDR1 is WNHNN, CDR2 SYGVQD (reference sequence). Trimming left V 0 bases short and J 0 bases short, with 5 bases between. CDR3 region: CASSESSATNEKLFF. The CDR3 bases are TGCGCCAGCAGTGAGTCGTCTGCAACTAATGAAAAACTGTTTTTT.

This rearrangement joins TRBV6-6 to TRBJ2-7, with 10 bases that match TRBD1. The V and J ends lost 7 bases and 7 bases, in that order; junction bases with no gene match: 10. Germline loops: CDR1 MNHNY, CDR2 SVGAGI (reference sequence). This CDR3 spans 14 amino acids. CDR3 sequence (DNA): TGTGCCAGCATTTCCGACCCGGGACAGGGGGAGCAGTACTTC. This codes for CASISDPGQGEQYF.

The gene calls are TRBV7-2 and TRBJ2-7, with no clear D. Germline V CDR1 and CDR2: SGHTA, FQGNSA. CDR3 length equals 14 residues. The ends were cut back, 1 base at V and 7 bases at J, with 14 bases in the middle. The CDR3 nucleotides are TGTGCCAGCAGCTTAGAGACTCCTGTCTATGAGCAGTACTTC. Its translation is CASSLETPVYEQYF.

The V gene is TRBV6-2 or TRBV6-3, the J gene TRBJ2-2; TRBD2 might be the D (6 bases). Germline CDR1 MNHEY, CDR2 SVGEGT. This CDR3 region has 15 residues. Trimming cost V 4 bases and J 7 bases, with 16 bases left between them. Written as DNA, the CDR3 is TGTGCCAGCAGTTCCACGACCGGGAGTGGCGGGGAGCTGTTTTTT. Residues: CASSSTTGSGGELFF.

V gene TRBV19 combines with J gene TRBJ1-4; weak D call: TRBD1 (5 bases). The germline V gene encodes CDR1 LNHDA and CDR2 SQIVND (reference sequence). The V gene lost 4 bases and the J gene lost 3 bases, with 15 bases spanning the gap. CDR3 length: 16 amino acids. The CDR3 is CASSSAGIGANEKLFF. DNA for the CDR3: TGTGCCAGTAGTAGCGCAGGGATCGGAGCTAATGAAAAACTGTTTTTT.

The chain combines TRBV19 with TRBJ2-6; a possible D gene is TRBD1 (5 bases). Germline CDR1 is LNHDA and CDR2 is SQIVND (reference sequence). The ends were cut back, 4 bases at V and 4 bases at J, with 11 bases in the middle. The CDR3 spans 15 residues. The CDR3 loop is CASSTGYLGANVLTF. The CDR3 nucleotides read TGTGCCAGTAGTACAGGGTATCTGGGGGCCAACGTCCTGACTTTC.

The chain joins TRBV27 to TRBJ2-3; TRBD2 aligns across 7 bases. Germline CDR1 is MNHEY and CDR2 is SMNVEV (reference sequence). This CDR3 is built from 18 residues. V lost 5 bases, J lost 0 bases, and 14 bases stayed unmatched. CDR3 sequence: CASSLTIILASSTDTQYF. The CDR3 DNA is TGTGCCAGCAGTCTCACAATCATACTAGCGTCTAGCACAGATACGCAGTATTTT.

The chain uses TRBV20-1 and TRBJ2-7; D unresolved. In germline, CDR1 is DFQATT, CDR2 SNEGSKA (reference sequence). The CDR3 has 11 amino acids. Deletions cut 5 bases from V and 5 bases from J, with 10 bases between. CDR3 sequence: CSAARSHEQYF. The CDR3 nucleotides are TGCAGTGCTGCGAGGAGCCACGAGCAGTACTTC.

V is TRBV24-1 and J is TRBJ2-5; TRBD2 might be the D (6 bases). This CDR3 has 18 amino acids. Trimming shortened V by 8 bases and J by 6 bases, and 30 bases separated the two germline ends. The germline V gene has CDR1 KGHDR and CDR2 SFDVKD. Written as DNA, the CDR3 is TGTGCCACCACCAGAAAATCCGTCACTAGCAGGGAGCGAAAGACCCAGTACTTC. Translated, it gives CATTRKSVTSRERKTQYF.

The CDR3 nucleotides are TGTGCCAGCGGATCGGGACAGGGACCAGATACGCAGTATTTT. Protein: CASGSGQGPDTQYF. The chain employs TRBV2 and TRBJ2-3; 9 bases map to TRBD1. The ends lost 8 bases at V and 4 bases at J; junction bases unmatched: 7. Germline V gene data show CDR1 as SNHLY and CDR2 as FYNNEI. The CDR3 extends over 14 amino acids.

This clone occurred a few times. This chain connects TRBV6-2 or TRBV6-3 to TRBJ2-7, with a tentative D call TRBD2 (5 bases). There are 16 residues in the CDR3. Germline V lookup: CDR1 MNHEY, CDR2 SVGEGT. V shed 2 bases and J shed 1 base, with 15 bases lying between them. For the CDR3, the DNA is TGTGCCAGCAGTTACCCCTCCGCGACGGGATCCTACGAGCAGTACTTC. Amino acids: CASSYPSATGSYEQYF.

This CDR3 is CASSVLAGGNNEQFF. The CDR3 nucleotides read TGTGCCAGCAGCGTTCTAGCGGGGGGAAACAATGAGCAGTTCTTC. This chain uses TRBV9 with TRBJ2-1; 11 nucleotides line up with TRBD2. Per germline, CDR1 SGDLS and CDR2 YYNGEE. J lost 5 bases, V lost 2 bases, and 3 bases had no gene match. CDR3 length equals 15 residues.

The chain uses TRBV10-1 and TRBJ2-1; 7 bases line up with TRBD2. V shed 4 bases and J 8 bases; nucleotides not matched to a gene: 5. This CDR3 contains 13 residues. CDR1 is WNHNN and CDR2 is SYGVQD in the germline V gene (reference sequence). The CDR3 region is CASSVQAGYEQFF. CDR3 bases: TGCGCCAGCAGTGTTCAAGCGGGGTATGAGCAGTTCTTC.

The chain has TRBV5-4 and TRBJ2-5, with TRBD2 identical over 8 bases. The V gene end was trimmed by 2 bases and the J gene end by 9 bases; junction bases not matched to a gene: 18. The CDR3 extends over 17 amino acids. Germline CDR1 reads SGHNT; CDR2 reads YYREEE (reference sequence). The CDR3 here is CASSFLVGRVNRAAQYF. The CDR3 DNA reads TGTGCCAGCAGCTTTCTTGTCGGGAGGGTAAATCGGGCGGCCCAGTACTTC.

This rearrangement joins TRBV10-3 to TRBJ1-5, with 7 bases fitting TRBD1. The germline gives CDR1 ENHRY, CDR2 SYGVKD. The CDR3 consists of 15 residues. The J segment lost 2 bases and the V segment lost 6 bases, leaving 7 bases of the junction unmatched. The CDR3 region is CAISRTGLGNQPQHF. CDR3 sequence (DNA): TGTGCCATCAGCAGGACAGGTCTGGGCAATCAGCCCCAGCATTTT.

The chain couples TRBV27 to TRBJ2-3, with 8 nucleotides matching TRBD2. This CDR3 has 18 residues. V shed 2 bases and J 1 base; nucleotides not matched to a gene: 11. Germline V gene lookup returns CDR1 MNHEY and CDR2 SMNVEV (reference sequence). For the CDR3, the DNA is TGTGCCAGCAGTTTACGTGGTGGAGGGACTAGGGGCACAGATACGCAGTATTTT. Protein: CASSLRGGGTRGTDTQYF.

V usage is TRBV28 and J usage is TRBJ1-5, with D unclear. Per the germline V gene, CDR1 is MDHEN and CDR2 is SYDVKM. Deletions cut 3 bases from V and 5 bases from J, with 14 bases between. The CDR3 is made up of 15 amino acids. This CDR3 reads CASSFLAQTYQPQHF. The CDR3 DNA sequence: TGTGCCAGCAGTTTTCTCGCACAGACCTATCAGCCCCAGCATTTT. Drawing the rest from reference TRBV28 and TRBJ1-5, the complete variable domain is DVKVTQSSRYLVKRTGEKVFLECVQDMDHENMFWYRQDPGLGLRLIYFSYDVKMKEKGDIPEGYSVSREKKERFSLILESASTNQTSMYLCASSFLAQTYQPQHFGDGTRLSIL.

About this clone: One end of the junction is discordant with germline, which a read error may explain. The V gene is TRBV3-1 (or the pseudogene TRBV3-2), the J gene TRBJ2-1; 8 nucleotides agree with TRBD2. The germline V gene encodes CDR1 LGHDT and CDR2 YNNKEL (reference sequence). The CDR3 spans 16 residues. CDR3 coding DNA: TGTGCCAGCAGCCCATCCCAGTTGGGTAGCGGGGCCCGCTTGATCTTC. It codes for CASSPSQLGSGARLIF.